The 19 T cell receptor beta chains presented below share a single source sample, sequenced in a study of CD4 T cells in relation to SARS-CoV-2 and coronaviruses. Before the COVID-19 pandemic, during about 2011-2019, CD4+ T cells were taken from unexposed donors. CD4+ T cells were isolated from the cells after less than 13 days of culture. These receptors' targets are unknown. TCRdb's table, derived via immunoSEQ multiplex PCR, lists solely in-frame clones and lacks some. This table has more than 15,000 clones, around four fifths appearing once. The sequencing sample was made of CD4+ T cells from PBMCs, cultured in vitro. These receptors came from a human donor in good health.

This clone ranks as medium-sized (0.01 to 0.1%). This chain connects TRBV9 to TRBJ2-3; TRBD1 matches at 7 bases. The V gene end was trimmed by 0 bases and the J gene end by 10 bases; junction bases not matched to a gene: 2. Germline V lookup: CDR1 SGDLS, CDR2 YYNGEE. This CDR3 has 12 residues. CDR3 DNA: TGTGCCAGCAGCGTAGCCGACAGGGCGCAGTATTTT. Protein sequence: CASSVADRAQYF.

This chain connects TRBV28 to TRBJ2-1; 9 nucleotides agree with TRBD1. Germline V gene data show CDR1 as MDHEN and CDR2 as SYDVKM. The CDR3 is 13 amino acids. Trimming cost V 6 bases and J 8 bases; bases outside gene matches: 5. Here the CDR3 DNA reads TGTGCCAGCAGCAGTACAGGGGGCGATGAGCAGTTCTTC. Residues: CASSSTGGDEQFF. Full variable domain (missing parts from reference TRBV28 and TRBJ2-1): DVKVTQSSRYLVKRTGEKVFLECVQDMDHENMFWYRQDPGLGLRLIYFSYDVKMKEKGDIPEGYSVSREKKERFSLILESASTNQTSMYLCASSSTGGDEQFFGPGTRLTVL.

The chain recombines TRBV2 with TRBJ2-7; D unresolved. The V end was cut by 1 base, the J end by 4 bases, with 5 bases between. The CDR3 consists of 12 residues. Germline lookup yields CDR1 SNHLY and CDR2 FYNNEI. The CDR3 here is CASSEVGYEQYF. In DNA form, the CDR3 reads TGTGCCAGCAGTGAAGTTGGTTACGAGCAGTACTTC.

This clone occurred a few times. The chain is built from TRBV6-1 and TRBJ1-2; D gene ambiguous. Germline-derived CDR1 and CDR2 are MNHNS and SASEGT. The V end was cut by 0 bases, the J end by 8 bases, with 7 bases between. The CDR3 totals 12 residues. For the CDR3, the DNA is TGTGCCAGCAGTGAAGCAGGCTTGGGCTACACCTTC. It is translated as CASSEAGLGYTF.

The rearrangement links TRBV19 to TRBJ2-2; D may correspond to TRBD1 or TRBD2 (5 bases each). Trimming removed 3 bases at V and 1 base at J, with 6 bases between. The CDR3 loop spans 14 amino acids. Germline V CDR1 and CDR2: LNHDA, SQIVND (reference sequence). The CDR3 sequence: CASSIGGNTGELFF. CDR3 nucleotide sequence: TGTGCCAGTAGTATTGGGGGGAACACCGGGGAGCTGTTTTTT.

The CDR3: CSVERLADNTGELFF. As DNA, the CDR3 is TGCAGCGTTGAAAGGTTGGCGGATAACACCGGGGAGCTGTTTTTT. The chain recombines TRBV29-1 with TRBJ2-2; D gene uncertain. The CDR3 loop spans 15 amino acids. CDR1 and CDR2 (germline): SQVTM, ANQGSEA. Deletions cut 2 bases from V and 2 bases from J, with 12 bases between.

This clone was counted between two and nine times. The chain carries TRBV11-3 and TRBJ2-3; maybe TRBD2 (5 bases). The V end lost 0 bases, the J end lost 1 base, and 11 bases lay between the germline ends. The CDR3 extends over 16 amino acids. CDR1 is SGHNT and CDR2 is YENEEA in the germline V gene. CDR3 protein: CASSLDFLARTDTQYF. The CDR3 DNA sequence: TGTGCCAGCAGCTTAGATTTTCTAGCCCGCACAGATACGCAGTATTTT.

The chain employs TRBV5-1 and TRBJ2-7; no reliable D call. This CDR3 has 13 residues. Trimming pared 0 bases from V and 4 bases from J, leaving 8 bases between. Germline V gene lookup returns CDR1 SGHRS and CDR2 YFSETQ. The CDR3 region is CASSLGAKYEQYF. CDR3 nucleotides: TGCGCCAGCAGCTTGGGGGCCAAATACGAGCAGTACTTC.

In its sample, this clone was seen once. V is TRBV2 and J is TRBJ2-7; 9 bases are a match to TRBD1. Germline CDR1 and CDR2: SNHLY and FYNNEI. This CDR3 spans 14 amino acids. V gave up 5 bases and J gave up 0 bases; unmatched junction bases: 2. The CDR3 spells CASSKDRGSYEQYF. The CDR3 bases are TGTGCCAGCAGTAAGGACAGGGGCTCCTACGAGCAGTACTTC.

The chain recombines TRBV5-1 with TRBJ1-4, with D maybe TRBD1 (5 bases). V was trimmed by 0 bases and J by 5 bases, leaving 11 bases between them. This CDR3 comprises 15 residues. Germline-derived CDR1 and CDR2 are SGHRS and YFSETQ. CDR3 DNA: TGCGCCAGCAGCTTGGGAGGGGCCTCAAATGAAAAACTGTTTTTT. Its translation is CASSLGGASNEKLFF. Using reference TRBV5-1 and TRBJ1-4 for the parts outside the CDR3, the full variable domain is KAGVTQTPRYLIKTRGQQVTLSCSPISGHRSVSWYQQTPGQGLQFLFEYFSETQRNKGNFPGRFSGRQFSNSRSEMNVSTLELGDSALYLCASSLGGASNEKLFFGSGTQLSVL.

The CDR3 nucleotides are TGTGCCAGTAGTATTACTGGGACAGGGATAGCCAAAAACATTCAGTACTTC. It translates to CASSITGTGIAKNIQYF. This chain joins TRBV19 and TRBJ2-4; 9 nucleotides align to TRBD1. With 3 bases clipped from V and 0 bases from J, the junction kept 6 bases outside the gene matches. This CDR3 comprises 17 residues. Per the germline V gene, CDR1 is LNHDA and CDR2 is SQIVND (reference sequence). The whole variable domain, remainder taken from reference TRBV19 and TRBJ2-4, is DGGITQSPKYLFRKEGQNVTLSCEQNLNHDAMYWYRQDPGQGLRLIYYSQIVNDFQKGDIAEGYSVSREKKESFPLTVTSAQKNPTAFYLCASSITGTGIAKNIQYFGAGTRLSVL.

Sample share makes this clone medium-sized. The CDR3 DNA follows: TGCGCCAGCAGCCCAGTACTAGTAAGCTCCTACAATGAGCAGTTCTTC. Translation: CASSPVLVSSYNEQFF. The genes are TRBV5-1 and TRBJ2-1, with D perhaps matching TRBD2 (5 bases). The CDR3 extends over 16 amino acids. Per germline, CDR1 SGHRS and CDR2 YFSETQ. The ends were cut back, 4 bases at V and 0 bases at J, with 14 bases in the middle.

The chain employs TRBV21-1 and TRBJ1-2; the table assigns TRBD1, which was not confirmed against the DNA. TRBV21-1 is reported as a pseudogene. The CDR3 runs to 15 residues. CDR3 DNA sequence: TGTGCCAGCAGCCTAAGGGACAGGCGAAACTATGGCTACACCTTC. It codes for CASSLRDRRNYGYTF.

This rearrangement joins TRBV10-3 to TRBJ1-5; no reliable D call. CDR3 size: 14 residues. Trimming stripped 4 bases from V and 0 bases from J, with 7 bases between. Germline assignment: CDR1 ENHRY and CDR2 SYGVKD. The CDR3 DNA reads as TGTGCCATCAGTGGGCAGGATAGCAATCAGCCCCAGCATTTT. It specifies CAISGQDSNQPQHF.

This clone has more than one count but fewer than ten. The chain combines TRBV5-1 with TRBJ2-2; D perhaps matches TRBD2 (6 bases). The germline gives CDR1 SGHRS, CDR2 YFSETQ. The germline V and J ends were trimmed by 0 bases and 7 bases, with 13 bases remaining between them. The CDR3 is 15 residues long. Here the CDR3 DNA reads TGCGCCAGCAGCTTGGCTGCGGCCGGGGGCGGGGAGCTGTTTTTT. Translating gives CASSLAAAGGGELFF. Filled out from reference TRBV5-1 and TRBJ2-2, the complete variable domain reads KAGVTQTPRYLIKTRGQQVTLSCSPISGHRSVSWYQQTPGQGLQFLFEYFSETQRNKGNFPGRFSGRQFSNSRSEMNVSTLELGDSALYLCASSLAAAGGGELFFGEGSRLTVL.

This clone was detected only a few times. The chain links TRBV19 to TRBJ2-7; TRBD1 or TRBD2 may be the D gene (5 bases each). The CDR3 contains 15 residues. Trimming stripped 5 bases from V and 3 bases from J, with 17 bases between. Germline values: CDR1 LNHDA, CDR2 SQIVND (reference sequence). CDR3 sequence reads: CASSPRDGINYEQYF. As DNA, the CDR3 is TGTGCCAGTAGTCCTAGGGACGGTATTAACTACGAGCAGTACTTC.

The V call is TRBV6-5, the J call TRBJ1-1; D not certain. In germline, CDR1 is MNHEY, CDR2 SVGAGI. Between the trimmed V and J ends, which lost 4 bases and 5 bases, there was a span of 14 bases. The CDR3 covers 14 residues. Here the CDR3 DNA reads TGTGCCAGCAGTTTTGACGGCGCTCATACTGAAGCTTTCTTT. It translates to CASSFDGAHTEAFF.

The V call is TRBV20-1, the J call TRBJ2-1; no firm D call. V lost 3 bases and J 9 bases, leaving 9 bases between the germline ends. The CDR3 length is 11 residues. Per germline, CDR1 DFQATT and CDR2 SNEGSKA (reference sequence). The CDR3 sequence: CSARFGSEQFF. The CDR3, as DNA: TGCAGTGCTAGGTTCGGAAGTGAGCAGTTCTTC.

The chain uses TRBV2 and TRBJ2-5; 10 nucleotides line up with TRBD2. The CDR3 consists of 19 residues. Germline V gene lookup returns CDR1 SNHLY and CDR2 FYNNEI. J was trimmed by 5 bases and V by 1 base; bases with no gene match: 16. DNA for the CDR3: TGTGCCAGCAGTGAAGTTTGGCCAGCGGGAGGGGGGCGTTGGGAGACCCAGTACTTC. It codes for CASSEVWPAGGGRWETQYF.